The 18 T cell receptor beta chains below all came from one sample that was sequenced in a study of blood T cell repertoires in COVID-19. The protocol was immunoSEQ multiplex PCR, while the TCRdb copy is restricted to in-frame clones and leaves out a portion. The sample yields about 96,000 clones, 80% to 90% seen once. The sequenced sample was peripheral blood. The receptor source for this set is a human donor with COVID-19, enrolled during active disease. The donor label of this sample is uncertain.

In its sample, this clone was seen once. The chain carries TRBV6-5 and TRBJ2-2; D perhaps matches TRBD1 (6 bases). Germline V gene sequence: CDR1 MNHEY, CDR2 SVGAGI. The CDR3 has 14 amino acids. V was trimmed by 8 bases and J by 0 bases, leaving 10 bases between them. CDR3: CASEQGSNTGELFF. DNA for the CDR3: TGTGCCAGCGAACAGGGTTCGAACACCGGGGAGCTGTTTTTT.

The CDR3, as DNA: TGTGCCAGCAGTGAATATGGGGGGGGCGGAACTGAAGCTTTCTTT. Amino acids: CASSEYGGGGTEAFF. The chain links TRBV25-1 to TRBJ1-1; maybe TRBD1 (6 bases). The CDR3 totals 15 residues. The germline gives CDR1 MGHDK, CDR2 SYGVNS. V lost 0 bases to trimming and J lost 5 bases, with 13 bases between them.

The chain is built from TRBV5-1 and TRBJ1-4; 7 nucleotides align to TRBD1. Trimming at V came to 4 bases and at J to 8 bases, leaving 14 bases not matched to a gene. This CDR3 spans 16 amino acids. Germline CDR1 is SGHRS and CDR2 is YFSETQ. CDR3 sequence reads: CASSPDGVGGGEKLFF. CDR3 sequence (DNA): TGCGCCAGCAGCCCGGATGGGGTCGGAGGGGGCGAAAAACTGTTTTTT.

This chain uses TRBV9 with TRBJ1-3, with D hard to call. The CDR3 loop spans 18 amino acids. Germline CDR1 reads SGDLS; CDR2 reads YYNGEE. Between the trimmed V and J ends, which lost 0 bases and 0 bases, there was a span of 16 bases. CDR3 loop: CASSVGRNRIDSGNTIYF. The CDR3 nucleotides are TGTGCCAGCAGCGTAGGTCGGAACAGAATAGACTCTGGAAACACCATATATTTT.

The J gene is TRBJ2-7, the V gene TRBV27; 7 bases align to TRBD1. Germline V lookup: CDR1 MNHEY, CDR2 SMNVEV (reference sequence). V lost 4 bases to trimming and J lost 0 bases; unmatched junction nucleotides: 3. The CDR3 contains 14 residues. CDR3 loop: CASSSTGISYEQYF. The CDR3 bases are TGTGCCAGCAGTTCGACAGGGATCTCCTACGAGCAGTACTTC.

This sequence joins TRBV25-1 and TRBJ1-2; D perhaps matches TRBD1 (5 bases). This CDR3 has 14 amino acids. Germline V lookup: CDR1 MGHDK, CDR2 SYGVNS. Trimming stripped 4 bases from V and 7 bases from J, with 16 bases between. CDR3 bases: TGTGCCAGCAGTGGGGACTGGCTTTGGGGTGGCTACACCTTC. It codes for CASSGDWLWGGYTF.

The chain links TRBV6-1 to TRBJ2-1; 7 nucleotides line up with TRBD1. This CDR3 contains 14 residues. With 2 bases clipped from V and 5 bases from J, the junction kept 3 bases outside the gene matches. The germline V gene has CDR1 MNHNS and CDR2 SASEGT. The CDR3 nucleotides are TGTGCCAGCAGTGAAAGGGACAGCAACAATGAGCAGTTCTTC. It yields the protein CASSERDSNNEQFF.

The chain couples TRBV5-1 to TRBJ2-5, with 10 nucleotides matching TRBD2. Per the germline V gene, CDR1 is SGHRS and CDR2 is YFSETQ. The CDR3 sequence is 15 residues long. With V trimmed by 4 bases and J by 5 bases, 8 bases remained unmatched. CDR3 residues: CASSRIAGGEETQYF. The CDR3 DNA is TGCGCCAGCAGCCGAATAGCGGGAGGAGAGGAGACCCAGTACTTC.

This chain links TRBV19 with TRBJ1-3, with unresolved D. Trimming stripped 5 bases from V and 0 bases from J, with 11 bases between. Germline loops: CDR1 LNHDA, CDR2 SQIVND (reference sequence). This CDR3 is 15 amino acids long. The chain's CDR3 is CASSERSLSGNTIYF. The CDR3 DNA follows: TGTGCCAGTAGTGAAAGGAGCCTCTCTGGAAACACCATATATTTT.

This chain connects TRBV11-1 to TRBJ2-7; 9 positions match TRBD1. The CDR3 consists of 15 residues. In germline, CDR1 is SGHAT, CDR2 FQDESV (reference sequence). V trimming: 5 bases; J trimming: 6 bases; junction bases outside the gene matches: 11. CDR3: CASSAAGTGLREQYF. The CDR3 coding sequence is TGTGCCAGCAGCGCCGCCGGGACAGGGCTTCGCGAGCAGTACTTC.

The chain has TRBV6-6 and TRBJ2-1; 7 nucleotides line up with TRBD1. After removal of 2 bases from V and 6 bases from J, the junction contained 10 bases not matched to a gene. Germline CDR1 reads MNHNY; CDR2 reads SVGAGI (reference sequence). The CDR3 consists of 16 residues. The CDR3 is CASSYEYRGFGNEQFF. For the CDR3, the DNA is TGTGCCAGCAGTTACGAATACAGGGGCTTTGGCAATGAGCAGTTCTTC.

The chain carries TRBV27 and TRBJ1-5, with D possibly matching TRBD1 (6 bases). With 3 bases removed from V and 4 bases from J, the gap between germline ends came to 13 bases. The CDR3 totals 15 residues. CDR1 is MNHEY and CDR2 is SMNVEV in the germline V gene (reference sequence). CDR3 sequence reads: CASSFSGGANQPQHF. CDR3 nucleotide sequence: TGTGCCAGCAGTTTCTCGGGGGGGGCGAATCAGCCCCAGCATTTT.

The rearrangement joins TRBV10-3 to TRBJ1-1; 7 bases agree with TRBD1. The CDR3 runs 16 residues. From germline, CDR1 is ENHRY and CDR2 SYGVKD. The ends lost 8 bases at V and 0 bases at J; junction bases unmatched: 12. This CDR3 is CAIQPGDSNLNTEAFF. The DNA for the CDR3 is TGTGCCATCCAACCTGGGGACAGTAACCTGAACACTGAAGCTTTCTTT.

J is TRBJ1-2 and V is TRBV5-1, with unresolved D. V lost 1 base to trimming and J lost 1 base, with 8 bases between them. Germline V gene data show CDR1 as SGHRS and CDR2 as YFSETQ. CDR3 length: 14 residues. The chain's CDR3 is CASSLPGLNYGYTF. The CDR3 coding sequence is TGCGCCAGCAGCTTGCCAGGCCTTAACTATGGCTACACCTTC. Looking up the rest from reference TRBV5-1 and TRBJ1-2 gives the full variable domain: KAGVTQTPRYLIKTRGQQVTLSCSPISGHRSVSWYQQTPGQGLQFLFEYFSETQRNKGNFPGRFSGRQFSNSRSEMNVSTLELGDSALYLCASSLPGLNYGYTFGSGTRLTVV.

V usage is TRBV30 and J usage is TRBJ1-5; possible D gene TRBD1, 5 bases. With 3 bases removed from V and 6 bases from J, the gap between germline ends came to 15 bases. CDR1 GTSNPN and CDR2 SVGIG come from the germline V gene (reference sequence). CDR3 length: 14 amino acids. This CDR3 is CAWRTGGFGQPQHF. The CDR3 nucleotides are TGTGCCTGGAGGACTGGGGGGTTCGGTCAGCCCCAGCATTTT.

This clone is a singleton in its sample. The rearrangement uses TRBV10-3 and TRBJ2-3; maybe TRBD2 (6 bases). In germline, CDR1 is ENHRY, CDR2 SYGVKD. The V end lost 4 bases, the J end lost 2 bases, and 13 bases lay between the germline ends. This CDR3 has 15 residues. CDR3 amino acids: CAISGIGTATDTQYF. The DNA of the CDR3 is TGTGCCATCAGTGGGATCGGGACTGCCACAGATACGCAGTATTTT.

This rearrangement joins TRBV24-1 to TRBJ2-5, with 9 bases lining up with TRBD1. Trimming cost V 7 bases and J 3 bases; bases outside gene matches: 2. The CDR3 consists of 13 residues. CDR1 and CDR2 from the germline V gene are KGHDR and SFDVKD. The CDR3 loop reads CATRRTGEETQYF. The CDR3 DNA reads TGTGCCACCAGGAGGACAGGGGAAGAGACCCAGTACTTC.

CDR3 nucleotide sequence: TGTGCCATCAGCGCCGACAGTGCTGGAAACACCATATATTTT. Translated, it gives CAISADSAGNTIYF. V and J are TRBV10-3 and TRBJ1-3, with a weak D call TRBD1 (5 bases). The CDR3 runs to 14 residues. CDR1 is ENHRY, CDR2 SYGVKD, per germline. Trimming shortened V by 6 bases and J by 2 bases, and 11 bases separated the two germline ends.